This record looks at one T cell receptor beta chain sequence and its context. This entry is derived from a study of glioma-infiltrating T cells after dendritic cell vaccination. Study as a whole: Treatment, given 2003 to 2012, was autologous tumor lysate-pulsed dendritic cell vaccination.

Up to 2 ug genomic DNA was used for TCRB CDR3 amplification. Using immunoSEQ multiplex PCR, the repertoire was profiled, and TCRdb retains in-frame clones only, with some absent. The table has tens of thousands of clones, approximately 85% seen once; the top ten hold more than 9.5%. With 3 bases clipped from V and 5 bases from J, the junction kept 18 bases outside the gene matches. CDR3 length: 18 residues. The germline CDR1 and CDR2 sequences are LNHDA and SQIVND (reference sequence). The material sequenced was blood, taken before dendritic cell vaccination. The chain employs TRBV19 and TRBJ1-1, with TRBD1 matching 7 bases. The TCR sequence derives from a human donor with glioblastoma. The CDR3 DNA reads TGTGCCAGTAGTATCAGGGGGGAGCGGGTATGGGCTATGACTGAAGCTTTCTTT. Amino acid sequence: CASSIRGERVWAMTEAFF.